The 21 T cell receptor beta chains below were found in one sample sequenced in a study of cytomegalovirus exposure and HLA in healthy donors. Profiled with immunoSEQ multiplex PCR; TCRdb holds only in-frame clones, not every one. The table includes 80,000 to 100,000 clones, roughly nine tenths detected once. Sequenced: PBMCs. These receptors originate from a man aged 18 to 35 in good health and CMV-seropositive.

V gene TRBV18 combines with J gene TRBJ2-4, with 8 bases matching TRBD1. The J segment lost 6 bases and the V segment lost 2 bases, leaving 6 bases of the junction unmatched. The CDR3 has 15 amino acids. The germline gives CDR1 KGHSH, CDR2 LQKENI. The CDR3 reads CASSPGTGSSNIQYF. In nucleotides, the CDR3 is TGTGCCAGCTCACCAGGGACAGGTTCTTCAAACATTCAGTACTTC.

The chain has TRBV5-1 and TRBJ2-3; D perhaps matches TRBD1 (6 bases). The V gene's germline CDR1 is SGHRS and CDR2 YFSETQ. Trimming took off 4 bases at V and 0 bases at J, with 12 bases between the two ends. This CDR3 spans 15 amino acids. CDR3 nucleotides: TGCGCCAGCAGCCCTCGGACAGTTAGCACAGATACGCAGTATTTT. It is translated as CASSPRTVSTDTQYF.

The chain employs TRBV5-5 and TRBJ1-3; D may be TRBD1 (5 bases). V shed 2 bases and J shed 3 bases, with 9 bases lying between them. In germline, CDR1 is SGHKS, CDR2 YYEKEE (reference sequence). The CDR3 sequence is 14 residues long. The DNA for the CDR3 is TGTGCCAGCAGCTTACAGGTTAATGGAAACACCATATATTTT. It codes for CASSLQVNGNTIYF.

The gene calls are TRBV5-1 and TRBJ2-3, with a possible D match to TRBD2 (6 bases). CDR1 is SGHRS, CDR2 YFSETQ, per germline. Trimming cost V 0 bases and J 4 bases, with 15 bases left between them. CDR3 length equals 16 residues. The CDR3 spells CASSLAGGMAADTQYF. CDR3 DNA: TGCGCCAGCAGCTTGGCCGGCGGGATGGCCGCAGATACGCAGTATTTT.

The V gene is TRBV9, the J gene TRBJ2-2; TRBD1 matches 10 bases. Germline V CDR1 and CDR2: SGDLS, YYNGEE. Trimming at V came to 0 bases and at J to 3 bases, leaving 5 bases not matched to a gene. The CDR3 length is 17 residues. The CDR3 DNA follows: TGTGCCAGCAGCGTAGGGACAGGGGGAACTTACACCGGGGAGCTGTTTTTT. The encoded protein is CASSVGTGGTYTGELFF.

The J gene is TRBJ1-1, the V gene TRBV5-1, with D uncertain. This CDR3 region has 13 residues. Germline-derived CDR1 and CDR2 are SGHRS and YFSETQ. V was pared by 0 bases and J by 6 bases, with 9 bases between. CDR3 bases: TGCGCCAGCAGCTTGGGACTCCACCCTGAAGCTTTCTTT. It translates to CASSLGLHPEAFF.

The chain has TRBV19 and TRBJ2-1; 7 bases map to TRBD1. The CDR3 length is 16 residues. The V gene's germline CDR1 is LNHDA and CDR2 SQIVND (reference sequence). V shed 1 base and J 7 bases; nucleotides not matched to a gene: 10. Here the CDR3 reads CASSIGGDRIANEQFF. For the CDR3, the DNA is TGTGCCAGTAGTATAGGAGGGGACAGAATTGCGAATGAGCAGTTCTTC.

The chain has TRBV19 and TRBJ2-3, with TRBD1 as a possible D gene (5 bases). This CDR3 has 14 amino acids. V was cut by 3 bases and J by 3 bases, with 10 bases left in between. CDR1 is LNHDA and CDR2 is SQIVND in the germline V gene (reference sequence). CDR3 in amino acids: CASSITRETDTQYF. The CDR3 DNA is TGTGCCAGTAGTATTACCAGGGAAACAGATACGCAGTATTTT.

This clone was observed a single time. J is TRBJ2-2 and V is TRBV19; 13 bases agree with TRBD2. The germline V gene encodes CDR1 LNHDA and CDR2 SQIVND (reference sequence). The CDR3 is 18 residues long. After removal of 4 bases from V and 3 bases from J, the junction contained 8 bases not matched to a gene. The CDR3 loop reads CASSSRLAGGSYTGELFF. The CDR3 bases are TGTGCCAGTAGTAGCAGACTAGCGGGGGGCTCCTACACCGGGGAGCTGTTTTTT.

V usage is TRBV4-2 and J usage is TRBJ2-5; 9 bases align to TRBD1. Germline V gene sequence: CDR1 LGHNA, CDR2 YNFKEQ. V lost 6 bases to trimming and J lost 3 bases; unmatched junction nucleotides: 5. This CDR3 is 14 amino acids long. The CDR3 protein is CASSTGTGKETQYF. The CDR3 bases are TGTGCCAGCAGTACCGGGACAGGGAAAGAGACCCAGTACTTC.

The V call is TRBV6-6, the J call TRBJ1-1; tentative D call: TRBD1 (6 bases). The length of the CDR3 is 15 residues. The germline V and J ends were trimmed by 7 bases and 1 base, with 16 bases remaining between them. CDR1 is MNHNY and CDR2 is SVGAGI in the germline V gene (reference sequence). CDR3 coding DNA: TGTGCCAGCAAGAAGCTAGGACAGCCGAACACTGAAGCTTTCTTT. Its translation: CASKKLGQPNTEAFF.

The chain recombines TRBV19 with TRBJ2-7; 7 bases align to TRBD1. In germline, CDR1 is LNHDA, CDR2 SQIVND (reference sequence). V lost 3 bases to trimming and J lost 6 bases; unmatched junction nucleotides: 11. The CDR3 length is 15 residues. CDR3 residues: CASSIGAGGGVEQYF. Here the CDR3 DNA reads TGTGCCAGTAGTATCGGTGCAGGGGGTGGTGTCGAGCAGTACTTC.

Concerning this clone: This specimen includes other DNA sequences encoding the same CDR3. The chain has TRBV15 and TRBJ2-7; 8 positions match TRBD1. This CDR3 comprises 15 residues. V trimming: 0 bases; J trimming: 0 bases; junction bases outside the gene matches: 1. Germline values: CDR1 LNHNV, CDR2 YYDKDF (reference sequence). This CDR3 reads CATSRDGQGSYEQYF. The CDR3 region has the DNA TGTGCCACCAGCAGAGATGGACAGGGCTCCTACGAGCAGTACTTC.

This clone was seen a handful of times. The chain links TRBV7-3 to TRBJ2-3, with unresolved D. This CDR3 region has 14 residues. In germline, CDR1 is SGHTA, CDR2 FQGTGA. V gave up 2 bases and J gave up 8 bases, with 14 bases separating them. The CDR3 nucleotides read TGTGCCAGCAGCTTAGCGCCCGATCTACCTACGCAGTATTTT. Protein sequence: CASSLAPDLPTQYF.

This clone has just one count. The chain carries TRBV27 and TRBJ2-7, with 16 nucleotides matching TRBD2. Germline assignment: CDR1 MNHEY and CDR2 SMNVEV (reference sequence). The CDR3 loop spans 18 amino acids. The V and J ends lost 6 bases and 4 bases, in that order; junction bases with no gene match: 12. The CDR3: CASSSGLAGGAVSYEQYF. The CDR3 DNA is TGTGCCAGCAGCTCGGGACTAGCGGGAGGGGCAGTCTCGTACGAGCAGTACTTC.

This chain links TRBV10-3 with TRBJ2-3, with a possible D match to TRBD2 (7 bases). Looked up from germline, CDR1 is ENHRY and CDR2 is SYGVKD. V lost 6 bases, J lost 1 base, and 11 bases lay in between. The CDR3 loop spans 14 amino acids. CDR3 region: CAIRQGLRTDTQYF. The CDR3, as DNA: TGTGCCATCAGACAGGGACTACGCACAGATACGCAGTATTTT.

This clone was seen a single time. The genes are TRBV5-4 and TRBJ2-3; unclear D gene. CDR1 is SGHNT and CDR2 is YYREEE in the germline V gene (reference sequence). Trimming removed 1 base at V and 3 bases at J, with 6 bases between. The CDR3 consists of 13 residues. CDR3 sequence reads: CASSLRLTDTQYF. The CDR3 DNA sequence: TGTGCCAGCAGCTTGAGACTTACAGATACGCAGTATTTT.

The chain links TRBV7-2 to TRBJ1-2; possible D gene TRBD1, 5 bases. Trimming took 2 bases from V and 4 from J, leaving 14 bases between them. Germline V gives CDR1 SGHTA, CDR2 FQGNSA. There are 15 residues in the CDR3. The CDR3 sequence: CASSLSLGGTYGYTF. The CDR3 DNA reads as TGTGCCAGCAGCTTATCTCTGGGGGGGACCTATGGCTACACCTTC.

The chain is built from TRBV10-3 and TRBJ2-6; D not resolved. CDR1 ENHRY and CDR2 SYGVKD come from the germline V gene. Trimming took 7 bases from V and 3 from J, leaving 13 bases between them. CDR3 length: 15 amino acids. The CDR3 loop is CAITSDLGGANVLTF. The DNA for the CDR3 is TGTGCCATCACATCCGACTTGGGTGGGGCCAACGTCCTGACTTTC.

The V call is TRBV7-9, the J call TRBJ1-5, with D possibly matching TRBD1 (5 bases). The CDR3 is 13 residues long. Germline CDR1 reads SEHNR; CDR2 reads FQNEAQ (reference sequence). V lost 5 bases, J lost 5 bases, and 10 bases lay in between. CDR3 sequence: CASSPDMYQPQHF. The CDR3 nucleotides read TGTGCCAGCAGCCCGGACATGTATCAGCCCCAGCATTTT.

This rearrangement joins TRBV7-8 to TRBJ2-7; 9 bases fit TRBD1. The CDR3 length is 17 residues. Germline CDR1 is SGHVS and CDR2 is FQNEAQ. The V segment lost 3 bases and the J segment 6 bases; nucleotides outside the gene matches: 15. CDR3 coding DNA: TGTGCCAGCAGCTTTATGCCCCCGGGACAGGGCTCCGGCGAGCAGTACTTC. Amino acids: CASSFMPPGQGSGEQYF.